This section outlines one T cell receptor (beta chain) sequence together with its context. Its antigen remains unknown. PCR used 60 Vbeta primers and 13 Jbeta primers. Sequenced by immunoSEQ multiplex PCR; TCRdb stores in-frame clones only, minus some. The repertoire holds 150,000 to 200,000 clones, 80% to 90% seen once, with around 1.2% in the top ten. The sample belongs to a study of cytomegalovirus exposure and HLA in healthy donors. Whole-study results and caveats: According to a later analysis, most TCR beta chains associated with CMV appeared HLA-restricted. A few CMV-associated chains were confirmed in vitro to be specific for CMV antigens.

CDR3 length: 16 amino acids. V lost 0 bases and J lost 2, with 12 bases in between. Germline V gene lookup returns CDR1 SGDLS and CDR2 YYNGEE. This receptor was taken from a girl aged 2-10 years in good health and CMV-seropositive. The chain has TRBV9 and TRBJ2-1; D possibly corresponds to TRBD2 (5 bases). The sequenced sample consisted of PBMCs. The CDR3 reads CASSVDTRVTYNEQFF. In nucleotides, the CDR3 is TGTGCCAGCAGCGTAGATACGCGGGTAACCTACAATGAGCAGTTCTTC.